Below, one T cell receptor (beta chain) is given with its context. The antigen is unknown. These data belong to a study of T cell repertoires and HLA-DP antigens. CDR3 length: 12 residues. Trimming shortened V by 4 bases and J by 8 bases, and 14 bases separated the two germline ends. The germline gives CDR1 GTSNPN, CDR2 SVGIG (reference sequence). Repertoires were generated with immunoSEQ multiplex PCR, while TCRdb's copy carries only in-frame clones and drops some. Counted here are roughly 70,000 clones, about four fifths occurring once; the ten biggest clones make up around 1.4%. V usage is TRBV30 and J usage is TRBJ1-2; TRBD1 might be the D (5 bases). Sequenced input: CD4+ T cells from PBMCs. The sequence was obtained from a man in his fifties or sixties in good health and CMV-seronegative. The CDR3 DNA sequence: TGTGCCTGGATTGGGGGAGGGAACGGCTACACCTTC. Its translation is CAWIGGGNGYTF.